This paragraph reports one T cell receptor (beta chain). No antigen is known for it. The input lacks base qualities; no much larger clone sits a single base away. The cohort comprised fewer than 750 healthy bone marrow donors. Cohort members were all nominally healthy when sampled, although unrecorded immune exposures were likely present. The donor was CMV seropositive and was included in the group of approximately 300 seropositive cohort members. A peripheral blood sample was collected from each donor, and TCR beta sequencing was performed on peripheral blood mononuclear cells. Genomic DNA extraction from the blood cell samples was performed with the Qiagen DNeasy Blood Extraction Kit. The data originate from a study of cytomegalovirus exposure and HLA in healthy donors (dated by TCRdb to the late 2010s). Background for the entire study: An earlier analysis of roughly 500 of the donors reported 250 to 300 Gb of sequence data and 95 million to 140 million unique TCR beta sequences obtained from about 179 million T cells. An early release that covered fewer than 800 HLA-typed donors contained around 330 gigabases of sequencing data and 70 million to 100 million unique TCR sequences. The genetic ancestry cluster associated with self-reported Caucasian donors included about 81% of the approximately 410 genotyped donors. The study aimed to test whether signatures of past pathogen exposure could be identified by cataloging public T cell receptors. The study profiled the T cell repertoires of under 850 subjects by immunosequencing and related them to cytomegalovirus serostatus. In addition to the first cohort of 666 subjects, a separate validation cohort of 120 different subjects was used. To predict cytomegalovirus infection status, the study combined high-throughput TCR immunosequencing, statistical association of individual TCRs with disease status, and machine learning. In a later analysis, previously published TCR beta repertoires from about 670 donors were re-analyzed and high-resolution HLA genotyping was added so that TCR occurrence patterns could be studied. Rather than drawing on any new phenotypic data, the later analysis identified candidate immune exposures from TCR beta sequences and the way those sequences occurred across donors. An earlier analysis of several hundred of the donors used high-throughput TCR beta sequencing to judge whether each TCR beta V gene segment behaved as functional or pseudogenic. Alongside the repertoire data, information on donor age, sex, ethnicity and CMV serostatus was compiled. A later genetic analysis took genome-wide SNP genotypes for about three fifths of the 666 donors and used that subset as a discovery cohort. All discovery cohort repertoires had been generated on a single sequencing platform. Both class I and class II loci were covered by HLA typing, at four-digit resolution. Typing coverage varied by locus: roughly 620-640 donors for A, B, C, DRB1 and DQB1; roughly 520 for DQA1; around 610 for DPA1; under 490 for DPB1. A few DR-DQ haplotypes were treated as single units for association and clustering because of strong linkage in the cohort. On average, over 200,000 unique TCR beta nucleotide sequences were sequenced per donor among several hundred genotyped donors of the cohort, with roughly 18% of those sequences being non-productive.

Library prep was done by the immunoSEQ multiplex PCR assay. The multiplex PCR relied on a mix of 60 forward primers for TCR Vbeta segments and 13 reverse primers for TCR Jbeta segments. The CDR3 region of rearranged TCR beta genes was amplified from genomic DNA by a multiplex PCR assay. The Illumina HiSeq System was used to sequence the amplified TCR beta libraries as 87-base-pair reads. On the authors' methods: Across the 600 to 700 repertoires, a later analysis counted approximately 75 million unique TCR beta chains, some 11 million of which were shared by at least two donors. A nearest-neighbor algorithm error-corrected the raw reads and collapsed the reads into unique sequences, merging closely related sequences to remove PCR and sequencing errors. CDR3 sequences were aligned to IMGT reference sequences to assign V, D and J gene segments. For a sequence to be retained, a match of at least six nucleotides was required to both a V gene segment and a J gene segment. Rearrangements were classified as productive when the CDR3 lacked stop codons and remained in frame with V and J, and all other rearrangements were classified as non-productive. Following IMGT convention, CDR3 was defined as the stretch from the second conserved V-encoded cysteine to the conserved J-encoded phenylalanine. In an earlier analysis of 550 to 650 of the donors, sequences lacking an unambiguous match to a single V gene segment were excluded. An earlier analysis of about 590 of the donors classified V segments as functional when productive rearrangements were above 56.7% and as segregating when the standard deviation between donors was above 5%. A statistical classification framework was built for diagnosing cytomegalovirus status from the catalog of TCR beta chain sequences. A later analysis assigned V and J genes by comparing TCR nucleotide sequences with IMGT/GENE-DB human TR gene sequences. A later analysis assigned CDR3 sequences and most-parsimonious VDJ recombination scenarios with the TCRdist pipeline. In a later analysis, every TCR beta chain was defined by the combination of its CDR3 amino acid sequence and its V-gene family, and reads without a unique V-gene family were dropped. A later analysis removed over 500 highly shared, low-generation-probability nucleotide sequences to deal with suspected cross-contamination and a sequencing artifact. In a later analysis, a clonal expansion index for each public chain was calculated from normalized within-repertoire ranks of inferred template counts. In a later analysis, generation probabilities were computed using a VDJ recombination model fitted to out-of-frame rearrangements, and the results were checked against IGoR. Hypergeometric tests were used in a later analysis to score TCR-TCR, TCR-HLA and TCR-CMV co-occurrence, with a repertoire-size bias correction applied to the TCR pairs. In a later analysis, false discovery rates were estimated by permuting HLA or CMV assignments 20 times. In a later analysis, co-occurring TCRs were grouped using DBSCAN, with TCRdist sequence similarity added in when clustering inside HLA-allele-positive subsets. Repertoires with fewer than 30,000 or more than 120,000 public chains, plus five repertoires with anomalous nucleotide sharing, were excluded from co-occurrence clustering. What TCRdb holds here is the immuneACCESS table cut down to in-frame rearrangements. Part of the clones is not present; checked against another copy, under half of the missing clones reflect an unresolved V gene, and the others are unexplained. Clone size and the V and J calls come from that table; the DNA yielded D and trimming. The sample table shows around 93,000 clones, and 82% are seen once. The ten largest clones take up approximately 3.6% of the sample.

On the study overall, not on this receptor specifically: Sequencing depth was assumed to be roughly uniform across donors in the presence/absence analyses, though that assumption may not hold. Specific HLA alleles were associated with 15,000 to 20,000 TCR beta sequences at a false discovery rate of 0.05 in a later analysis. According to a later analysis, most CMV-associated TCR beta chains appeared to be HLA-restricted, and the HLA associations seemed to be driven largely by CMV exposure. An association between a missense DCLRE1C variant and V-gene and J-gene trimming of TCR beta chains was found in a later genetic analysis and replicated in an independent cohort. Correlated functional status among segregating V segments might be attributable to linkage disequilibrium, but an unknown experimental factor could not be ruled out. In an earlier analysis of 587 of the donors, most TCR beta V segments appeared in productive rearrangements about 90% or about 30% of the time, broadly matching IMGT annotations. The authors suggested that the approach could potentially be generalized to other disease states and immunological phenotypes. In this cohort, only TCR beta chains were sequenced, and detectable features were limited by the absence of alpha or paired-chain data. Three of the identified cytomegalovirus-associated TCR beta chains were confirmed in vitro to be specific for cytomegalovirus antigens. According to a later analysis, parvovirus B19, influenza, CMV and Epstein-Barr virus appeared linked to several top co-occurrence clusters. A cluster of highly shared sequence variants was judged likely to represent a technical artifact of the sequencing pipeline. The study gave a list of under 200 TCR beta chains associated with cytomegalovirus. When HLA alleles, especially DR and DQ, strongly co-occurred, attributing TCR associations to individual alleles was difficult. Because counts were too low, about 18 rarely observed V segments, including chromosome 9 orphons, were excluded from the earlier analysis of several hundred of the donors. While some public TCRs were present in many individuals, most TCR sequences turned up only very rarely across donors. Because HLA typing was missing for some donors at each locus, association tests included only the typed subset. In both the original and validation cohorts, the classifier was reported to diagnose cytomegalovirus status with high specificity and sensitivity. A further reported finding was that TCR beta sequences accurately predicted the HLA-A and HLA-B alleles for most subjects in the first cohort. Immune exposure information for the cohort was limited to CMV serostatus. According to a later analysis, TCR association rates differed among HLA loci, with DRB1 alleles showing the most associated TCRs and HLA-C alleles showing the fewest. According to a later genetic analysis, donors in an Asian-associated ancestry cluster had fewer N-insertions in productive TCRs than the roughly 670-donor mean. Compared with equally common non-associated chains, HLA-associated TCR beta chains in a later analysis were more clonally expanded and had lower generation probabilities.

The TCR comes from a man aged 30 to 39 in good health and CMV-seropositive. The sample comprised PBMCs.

CDR3 region: CASSGTGGPYNEQFF. The DNA reads TGTGCCAGCAGTGGCACGGGGGGACCCTACAATGAGCAGTTCTTC. The receptor chain draws on TRBV27 and TRBJ2-1, and TRBD2 aligns with 7 junction nucleotides. The CDR3 contains 15 residues, cysteine and phenylalanine counted. Only CDR3 DNA remains: 45 bases, in frame from the first base. Looking up the germline V gene (reference sequence) yields CDR1 MNHEY and CDR2 SMNVEV. V is pruned by 5 bases and J by 2 bases, leaving 6 bases of the junction without a gene match.